This section outlines one T cell receptor beta chain sequence together with its context. Its specificity is not known. The same CDR3 also results from other DNA sequences found in this sample. The record originates from a study of shared clonotypes between healthy human individuals. Sequenced by immunoSEQ multiplex PCR; TCRdb stores in-frame clones only, minus some. Among a few million clones listed, almost 96% were seen once. The CDR3 covers 13 residues. Trimming took 0 bases from V and 7 from J; bases not matched to a gene: 0. Germline V gives CDR1 SGHDT, CDR2 YYEEEE. HIV-negative, healthy adults without recent acute infections or vaccinations were the donors. There were only Caucasian adults among the donors, and all lived in Nashville, Tennessee. The study, taken as a whole, reports: It was the non-shared clonotypes that had lower generation probabilities than clonotypes shared by all four donors.

The V call is TRBV5-6, the J call TRBJ1-2; 10 nucleotides agree with TRBD1. The receptor comes from a man aged 18 to 29 in good health. Sequencing used naive CD4+ T cells sorted from blood. This sample's subset: CD45RA+ positively selected. The CDR3 sequence is CASSLGQGAGYTF. The CDR3 coding sequence is TGTGCCAGCAGCTTGGGACAGGGGGCTGGCTACACCTTC. The variable domain in full, with the rest retrieved from reference TRBV5-6 and TRBJ1-2, is DAGVTQSPTHLIKTRGQQVTLRCSPKSGHDTVSWYQQALGQGPQFIFQYYEEEERQRGNFPDRFSGHQFPNYSSELNVNALLLGDSALYLCASSLGQGAGYTFGSGTRLTVV.